The next 17 T cell receptor beta chains were all read from a single sample in a study of T cell responses to AZD1222 COVID-19 vaccine. Profiled with immunoSEQ multiplex PCR; TCRdb holds only in-frame clones, not every one. The sample includes approximately 120,000 clones, around 90% of them seen just once. Sequencing used peripheral blood, obtained on day 0 of AZD1222 vaccination. Receptors were obtained from an adult in good health.

V is TRBV7-2 and J is TRBJ2-7; D gene ambiguous. Trimming left V 4 bases short and J 3 bases short, with 13 bases between. Per the germline V gene, CDR1 is SGHTA and CDR2 is FQGNSA. CDR3 length: 14 amino acids. CDR3 DNA sequence: TGTGCCAGCAGCTCACCGCCCATGAGCTACGAGCAGTACTTC. Amino acid sequence: CASSSPPMSYEQYF.

This chain joins TRBV7-9 and TRBJ2-7; 13 bases are a match to TRBD2. Unmatched junction bases numbered 11, after V lost 5 bases and J lost 4 bases. In germline, CDR1 is SEHNR, CDR2 FQNEAQ (reference sequence). This CDR3 spans 17 amino acids. CDR3 amino acids: CASSPSGLAGNWYEQYF. The CDR3 DNA sequence: TGTGCCAGCAGCCCATCGGGACTAGCGGGAAACTGGTACGAGCAGTACTTC.

The rearrangement uses TRBV19 and TRBJ2-2, with 10 bases aligning to TRBD1. J gave up 3 bases and V 7 bases, and 11 bases lay outside the gene matches. The germline gives CDR1 LNHDA, CDR2 SQIVND (reference sequence). The CDR3 has 17 residues. The CDR3 region is CASTTLRGTGDTGELFF. The DNA of the CDR3 is TGTGCCAGTACTACCCTACGGGGGACAGGGGACACCGGGGAGCTGTTTTTT.

J is TRBJ1-5 and V is TRBV20-1, with D tentatively TRBD1 (5 bases). The CDR3 sequence is 15 residues long. Germline V CDR1 and CDR2: DFQATT, SNEGSKA (reference sequence). V was cut by 3 bases and J by 0 bases, with 12 bases left in between. CDR3 nucleotides: TGCAGTGCTAGTTCAGGGTCTAATAGCAATCAGCCCCAGCATTTT. Translated: CSASSGSNSNQPQHF.

CDR3 loop: CASSPDTDTQYF. CDR3 in DNA: TGTGCCAGCAGCCCGGACACAGATACGCAGTATTTT. The rearrangement uses TRBV7-2 and TRBJ2-3; D gene uncertain. This CDR3 has 12 residues. Deletions cut 5 bases from V and 2 bases from J, with 5 bases between. Germline lookup yields CDR1 SGHTA and CDR2 FQGNSA.

This chain links TRBV30 with TRBJ1-3, with D perhaps matching TRBD1 (5 bases). Trimming removed 0 bases from V and 0 bases from J, with 12 bases in between. This CDR3 is built from 16 residues. Germline V lookup: CDR1 GTSNPN, CDR2 SVGIG (reference sequence). CDR3 sequence reads: CAWSVGTFYSGNTIYF. CDR3 nucleotides: TGTGCCTGGAGTGTAGGGACCTTCTACTCTGGAAACACCATATATTTT.

V usage is TRBV9 and J usage is TRBJ2-1; no reliable D call. In germline, CDR1 is SGDLS, CDR2 YYNGEE. With 0 bases removed from V and 3 bases from J, the gap between germline ends came to 4 bases. This CDR3 comprises 13 residues. CDR3 DNA: TGTGCCAGCAGCGTAGGGGACTACAATGAGCAGTTCTTC. Encoded protein: CASSVGDYNEQFF.

This clone was detected only a few times. The chain uses TRBV2 and TRBJ1-1, with 7 nucleotides matching TRBD1. Germline lookup yields CDR1 SNHLY and CDR2 FYNNEI. The trim removed 1 base at V and 2 bases at J, leaving 7 bases unmatched. CDR3 size: 16 residues. As DNA, the CDR3 is TGTGCCAGCAGTGAAGACGGGACAGAAGAAAACACTGAAGCTTTCTTT. Translating gives CASSEDGTEENTEAFF.

This chain joins TRBV11-2 and TRBJ1-6; 9 positions match TRBD1. Germline-derived CDR1 and CDR2 are SGHAT and FQNNGV. V was pared by 5 bases and J by 6 bases, with 8 bases of the junction left unmatched. This CDR3 contains 16 residues. The DNA for the CDR3 is TGTGCCAGCAGCCAGATCAGGACAGGGGTTAATTCACCCCTCCACTTT. Its protein is CASSQIRTGVNSPLHF.

The chain links TRBV3-1 (or the pseudogene TRBV3-2) to TRBJ1-4; D call uncertain. The V gene lost 4 bases and the J gene lost 7 bases, with 22 bases spanning the gap. The length of the CDR3 is 17 residues. Germline lookup yields CDR1 LGHDT and CDR2 YNNKEL (reference sequence). This CDR3 reads CASSLNPGSTMVEKLFF. For the CDR3, the DNA is TGTGCCAGCAGCCTAAATCCGGGATCGACTATGGTTGAAAAACTGTTTTTT.

The chain couples TRBV28 to TRBJ1-1; D remains ambiguous. The V gene's germline CDR1 is MDHEN and CDR2 SYDVKM. V was clipped by 3 bases and J by 4 bases, with 12 bases between them. The CDR3 is 14 amino acids. The CDR3 loop reads CASSLDVRSTEAFF. The CDR3 nucleotides read TGTGCCAGCAGTTTGGATGTTCGGAGCACTGAAGCTTTCTTT.

The chain employs TRBV5-1 and TRBJ1-1; TRBD1 matches at 7 bases. Per the germline V gene, CDR1 is SGHRS and CDR2 is YFSETQ. Unmatched junction bases numbered 14, after V lost 5 bases and J lost 4 bases. The CDR3 totals 16 residues. In nucleotides, the CDR3 is TGCGCCAGCAGATATGGGACAGCAGACGGTGGCACTGAAGCTTTCTTT. It codes for CASRYGTADGGTEAFF.

V and J are TRBV9 and TRBJ1-1, with 10 bases identical to TRBD1. The CDR3 is 16 amino acids. V shed 4 bases and J 0 bases; nucleotides not matched to a gene: 6. From germline, CDR1 is SGDLS and CDR2 YYNGEE. As DNA, the CDR3 is TGTGCCAGCAGCCCACGGACAGGGGGAGTGAACACTGAAGCTTTCTTT. This gives the protein CASSPRTGGVNTEAFF.

The chain employs TRBV3-1 (or the pseudogene TRBV3-2) and TRBJ2-3; no definite D call. The CDR3 consists of 13 residues. Germline CDR1 and CDR2: LGHDT and YNNKEL (reference sequence). Trimming shortened V by 0 bases and J by 4 bases, and 5 bases separated the two germline ends. CDR3 region: CASSQDRADTQYF. In DNA form, the CDR3 reads TGTGCCAGCAGCCAAGATAGAGCAGATACGCAGTATTTT.

The V call is TRBV2, the J call TRBJ1-2, with D hard to call. Per germline, CDR1 SNHLY and CDR2 FYNNEI. The CDR3 has 13 amino acids. The V end lost 8 bases, the J end lost 1 base, and 11 bases lay between the germline ends. Written as DNA, the CDR3 is TGTGCCAGCGGAAGAGACAATAACTATGGCTACACCTTC. Protein product: CASGRDNNYGYTF.

This clone was picked up a small number of times. The chain links TRBV4-3 to TRBJ1-1, with D perhaps matching TRBD1 (5 bases). V lost 0 bases to trimming and J lost 1 base, with 21 bases between them. Germline CDR1 reads LGHNA; CDR2 reads YSLEER. The CDR3 is 19 residues long. The CDR3 DNA is TGCGCCAGCAGCCAAGACCCCCGACAGCCTTTGAAGGGGAACACTGAAGCTTTCTTT. It specifies CASSQDPRQPLKGNTEAFF.

This sequence joins TRBV7-2 and TRBJ1-5; TRBD1 matches 8 bases. V trimming: 5 bases; J trimming: 7 bases; junction bases outside the gene matches: 16. Germline assignment: CDR1 SGHTA and CDR2 FQGNSA. This CDR3 is built from 17 residues. CDR3 residues: CASSPVRTGTLGQPQHF. The DNA of the CDR3 is TGTGCCAGCAGCCCCGTTAGGACAGGGACATTGGGACAGCCCCAGCATTTT.